This T cell receptor (beta chain) was recorded in a study of T cell responses to AZD1222 COVID-19 vaccine. Some clones are missing from TCRdb's copy, which holds only in-frame ones; the method was immunoSEQ multiplex PCR. The sample contains 150,000 to 250,000 clones, around 93% of which appear only once. Trimming took 0 bases from V and 2 from J, leaving 11 bases between them. Per germline, CDR1 SGHDT and CDR2 YYEEEE. The CDR3 has 15 amino acids. The sequence was collected from an adult who received the AZD1222 COVID-19 vaccine. The source was peripheral blood, collected 28 days after the second AZD1222 dose. The chain couples TRBV5-6 to TRBJ1-1; D is possibly TRBD1 (6 bases). The CDR3 protein is CASSLVGTLNTEAFF. The CDR3 bases are TGTGCCAGCAGCTTGGTTGGGACACTAAACACTGAAGCTTTCTTT. Using reference TRBV5-6 and TRBJ1-1 for the parts outside the CDR3, the full variable domain is DAGVTQSPTHLIKTRGQQVTLRCSPKSGHDTVSWYQQALGQGPQFIFQYYEEEERQRGNFPDRFSGHQFPNYSSELNVNALLLGDSALYLCASSLVGTLNTEAFFGQGTRLTVV.